This TCR beta chain was found in a study of cytomegalovirus exposure and HLA in healthy donors. The PCR employed 60 Vbeta primers together with 13 Jbeta primers. Only in-frame clones appear in the TCRdb table, and some are missing; sequencing was by immunoSEQ multiplex PCR. In the table there are about 76,000 clones, 78% of which are singletons. The clonotype comes from a woman aged 35 to 49 in good health and CMV-seropositive. The material sequenced was PBMCs.

CDR3: CASSEYGQGRNEQFF. CDR3 sequence (DNA): TGTGCCAGCAGTGAATACGGACAGGGGAGGAATGAGCAGTTCTTC. J is TRBJ2-1 and V is TRBV25-1; TRBD1 agrees at 9 bases. V lost 0 bases to trimming and J lost 7 bases; unmatched junction nucleotides: 4. Germline CDR1 MGHDK, CDR2 SYGVNS. The CDR3 is 15 amino acids.